One sample yielded the 27 T cell receptor beta chains listed below, sequenced in a study of T cell responses to AZD1222 COVID-19 vaccine. Here immunoSEQ multiplex PCR was the method, and the copy in TCRdb shows in-frame clones only, minus some. The profile shows fewer than 200,000 clones, 85% to 95% of them singletons. The source was peripheral blood, collected on day 0 of AZD1222 vaccination. The receptors derive from an adult in good health.

This sequence joins TRBV29-1 and TRBJ1-1; 9 bases map to TRBD1. CDR3 length equals 13 residues. The V and J ends lost 6 bases and 7 bases, in that order; junction bases with no gene match: 9. The V gene's germline CDR1 is SQVTM and CDR2 ANQGSEA. The chain's CDR3 is CSVRTGETYEAFF. CDR3 in DNA: TGCAGCGTCAGGACAGGGGAAACTTATGAAGCTTTCTTT.

The V and J genes are TRBV7-2 and TRBJ1-2, with 8 nucleotides matching TRBD1. V lost 0 bases to trimming and J lost 4 bases; unmatched junction nucleotides: 4. The CDR3 sequence is 15 residues long. The germline CDR1 and CDR2 sequences are SGHTA and FQGNSA. CDR3 coding DNA: TGTGCCAGCAGCTTAGCCGGACAGGGAGTCTATGGCTACACCTTC. This gives the protein CASSLAGQGVYGYTF.

The chain carries TRBV19 and TRBJ1-2, with no clear D. V was shortened by 3 bases and J by 4 bases, with 15 bases between the two germline ends. Germline CDR1 LNHDA, CDR2 SQIVND (reference sequence). This CDR3 spans 15 amino acids. DNA of the CDR3: TGTGCCAGTAGTATCATCGCAGGAATCTCCTATGGCTACACCTTC. It encodes CASSIIAGISYGYTF.

J is TRBJ1-1 and V is TRBV7-9; the D is unclear. CDR3 length equals 12 residues. Germline lookup yields CDR1 SEHNR and CDR2 FQNEAQ (reference sequence). Trimming took off 5 bases at V and 7 bases at J, with 11 bases between the two ends. As DNA, the CDR3 is TGTGCCAGCAGCCGCCTCCAGGATGAAGCTTTCTTT. Translation: CASSRLQDEAFF.

Notes on this clone: Germline and junction disagree at one end, which may indicate a read error. This rearrangement joins TRBV10-3 to TRBJ2-1; 8 positions agree with TRBD1. The CDR3 has 12 amino acids. The germline CDR1 and CDR2 sequences are ENHRY and SYGVKD. CDR3 bases: TGTGCCGTCAGGGGGCTAGGAGATGAGCAGTTCTTC. Amino acids: CAVRGLGDEQFF.

Written as DNA, the CDR3 is TGCAGTGCTAGTAGGCCGGGACAGACAAACTATGGCTACACCTTC. This codes for CSASRPGQTNYGYTF. The chain carries TRBV20-1 and TRBJ1-2; 7 bases line up with TRBD1. This CDR3 comprises 15 residues. Trimming removed 3 bases from V and 2 bases from J; junction bases left unmatched: 9. Germline V lookup: CDR1 DFQATT, CDR2 SNEGSKA (reference sequence).

The rearrangement uses TRBV3-1 (or the pseudogene TRBV3-2) and TRBJ1-1; TRBD1 matches at 7 bases. Looked up from germline, CDR1 is LGHDT and CDR2 is YNNKEL (reference sequence). The CDR3 sequence is 17 residues long. Trimming at V came to 7 bases and at J to 0 bases, leaving 14 bases not matched to a gene. The CDR3 DNA reads TGTGCCAGCATAAAGACAGGGAGTTTGAGCGTGAACACTGAAGCTTTCTTT. Translation: CASIKTGSLSVNTEAFF.

The CDR3 nucleotides are TGTGCCAGCAGTTCTAGCGGGAATGAGCAGTTCTTC. It codes for CASSSSGNEQFF. The rearrangement joins TRBV2 to TRBJ2-1; 8 bases are shared with TRBD2. The V and J ends lost 5 bases and 7 bases, in that order; junction bases with no gene match: 1. Germline assignment: CDR1 SNHLY and CDR2 FYNNEI. The CDR3 spans 12 residues. Full variable domain (missing parts from reference TRBV2 and TRBJ2-1): EPEVTQTPSHQVTQMGQEVILRCVPISNHLYFYWYRQILGQKVEFLVSFYNNEISEKSEIFDDQFSVERPDGSNFTLKIRSTKLEDSAMYFCASSSSGNEQFFGPGTRLTVL.

The rearrangement links TRBV4-1 to TRBJ1-1, with D unresolved. CDR3 length equals 16 residues. V was pared by 0 bases and J by 0 bases, with 11 bases between. Per the germline V gene, CDR1 is MGHRA and CDR2 is YSYEKL. CDR3 amino acids: CASSQDREVMNTEAFF. CDR3 DNA: TGCGCCAGCAGCCAAGATCGGGAGGTTATGAACACTGAAGCTTTCTTT.

The rearrangement uses TRBV12-5 and TRBJ2-1, with 7 bases that match TRBD2. From germline, CDR1 is LGHNT and CDR2 FRNRAP. V was pared by 6 bases and J by 3 bases, with 5 bases of the junction left unmatched. The CDR3 has 14 residues. The CDR3 nucleotides read TGTGCTAGTGGGTCCTCGGGGGGCTACAATGAGCAGTTCTTC. This encodes CASGSSGGYNEQFF. Variable domain in full (rest from reference TRBV12-5 and TRBJ2-1): DARVTQTPRHKVTEMGQEVTMRCQPILGHNTVFWYRQTMMQGLELLAYFRNRAPLDDSGMPKDRFSAEMPDATLATLKIQPSEPRDSAVYFCASGSSGGYNEQFFGPGTRLTVL.

The chain couples TRBV2 to TRBJ2-5; 11 bases fit TRBD2. The CDR3 is 18 residues long. V shed 6 bases, J shed 5 bases, and the junction held 17 bases outside the gene matches. Germline V gene data show CDR1 as SNHLY and CDR2 as FYNNEI. Here the CDR3 reads CASSANLLAGAPYETQYF. CDR3 DNA: TGTGCCAGCAGCGCTAACCTACTAGCGGGAGCGCCCTATGAGACCCAGTACTTC.

The chain joins TRBV6-5 to TRBJ1-2; D not certain. V lost 8 bases to trimming and J lost 2 bases, with 6 bases between them. CDR3 size: 11 residues. Germline values: CDR1 MNHEY, CDR2 SVGAGI. In DNA form, the CDR3 reads TGTGCCAGCTGGGAAAACTATGGCTACACCTTC. Translated: CASWENYGYTF.

The table lists this clone with a count of one. V and J are TRBV27 and TRBJ1-2; 8 bases fit TRBD1. With 3 bases clipped from V and 6 bases from J, the junction kept 3 bases outside the gene matches. Germline V gene lookup returns CDR1 MNHEY and CDR2 SMNVEV (reference sequence). This CDR3 region has 13 residues. As DNA, the CDR3 is TGTGCCAGCAGTTTTGCGACAGGGGATGGCTACACCTTC. This gives the protein CASSFATGDGYTF.

V and J are TRBV5-1 and TRBJ2-6; the D gene is possibly TRBD1 (5 bases). Trimming stripped 4 bases from V and 0 bases from J, with 8 bases between. The CDR3 is 15 amino acids. Germline assignment: CDR1 SGHRS and CDR2 YFSETQ. This CDR3 reads CASSTQGSGANVLTF. In DNA, the CDR3 is TGCGCCAGCAGCACTCAGGGCTCTGGGGCCAACGTCCTGACTTTC.

This chain uses TRBV11-2 with TRBJ1-2; TRBD1 matches at 7 bases. J was trimmed by 6 bases and V by 4 bases; bases with no gene match: 14. Germline V gene data show CDR1 as SGHAT and CDR2 as FQNNGV. The CDR3 runs to 16 residues. CDR3 coding DNA: TGTGCCAGCAGCTCAATGACCGACAGGGACCACGATGGCTACACCTTC. It is translated as CASSSMTDRDHDGYTF.

This clone has just one count. This CDR3 is CAWSVPTGKGGNTIYF. As DNA, the CDR3 is TGTGCCTGGAGTGTACCCACAGGGAAAGGTGGAAACACCATATATTTT. V and J are TRBV30 and TRBJ1-3, with a tentative D call TRBD1 (6 bases). The germline V and J ends were trimmed by 0 bases and 3 bases, with 15 bases remaining between them. CDR3 length equals 16 residues. From germline, CDR1 is GTSNPN and CDR2 SVGIG (reference sequence).

The chain combines TRBV5-6 with TRBJ2-2, with D hard to call. CDR3 length: 14 residues. V lost 0 bases to trimming and J lost 4 bases, with 7 bases between them. Germline CDR1 is SGHDT and CDR2 is YYEEEE. The CDR3 DNA follows: TGTGCCAGCAGCTTGGATAGGCTCACCGGGGAGCTGTTTTTT. Its translation is CASSLDRLTGELFF. The full variable domain, its missing parts supplied by reference TRBV5-6 and TRBJ2-2, is DAGVTQSPTHLIKTRGQQVTLRCSPKSGHDTVSWYQQALGQGPQFIFQYYEEEERQRGNFPDRFSGHQFPNYSSELNVNALLLGDSALYLCASSLDRLTGELFFGEGSRLTVL.

This rearrangement joins TRBV18 to TRBJ2-1; D possibly corresponds to TRBD2 (5 bases). The germline V gene encodes CDR1 KGHSH and CDR2 LQKENI. This CDR3 has 16 residues. V lost 2 bases and J lost 4, with 15 bases in between. CDR3 sequence: CASSPRESTSYNEQFF. The CDR3 DNA reads TGTGCCAGCTCACCAAGGGAGAGTACCTCTTACAATGAGCAGTTCTTC.

The chain employs TRBV18 and TRBJ1-6, with D possibly matching TRBD1 (5 bases). Trimming shortened V by 3 bases and J by 8 bases, and 14 bases separated the two germline ends. Germline loops: CDR1 KGHSH, CDR2 LQKENI. The CDR3 sequence is 15 residues long. CDR3: CASSPLGGRDSPLHF. As DNA, the CDR3 is TGTGCCAGCTCACCCCTTGGGGGAAGAGATTCACCCCTCCACTTT.

V and J are TRBV5-1 and TRBJ1-5; D remains unclear. The CDR3 has 10 residues. The V gene's germline CDR1 is SGHRS and CDR2 YFSETQ. Trimming shortened V by 8 bases and J by 5 bases, and 5 bases separated the two germline ends. The CDR3 sequence is CARNDQPQHF. The CDR3 DNA reads as TGCGCCAGGAATGATCAGCCCCAGCATTTT. The full variable domain, rest sourced from reference TRBV5-1 and TRBJ1-5, is KAGVTQTPRYLIKTRGQQVTLSCSPISGHRSVSWYQQTPGQGLQFLFEYFSETQRNKGNFPGRFSGRQFSNSRSEMNVSTLELGDSALYLCARNDQPQHFGDGTRLSIL.

The rearrangement joins TRBV7-9 to TRBJ2-2; 13 bases agree with TRBD2. V lost 6 bases, J lost 3 bases, and 1 base stayed unmatched. CDR3 size: 15 residues. Germline V gene lookup returns CDR1 SEHNR and CDR2 FQNEAQ (reference sequence). The DNA of the CDR3 is TGTGCCAGCAGAGGGACTAGCGGGGACACCGGGGAGCTGTTTTTT. It translates to CASRGTSGDTGELFF.

J is TRBJ2-7 and V is TRBV5-1, with D perhaps matching TRBD1 or TRBD2 (5 bases each). The CDR3 contains 14 residues. From germline, CDR1 is SGHRS and CDR2 YFSETQ. The V and J ends lost 2 bases and 2 bases respectively, with 11 bases between them. CDR3 region: CASSFRDGTYEQYF. The DNA of the CDR3 is TGCGCCAGCAGCTTCCGGGACGGAACCTACGAGCAGTACTTC.

The chain has TRBV19 and TRBJ1-3, with D possibly being TRBD1 (5 bases). CDR1 and CDR2 (germline): LNHDA, SQIVND (reference sequence). The CDR3 contains 14 residues. Trimming stripped 3 bases from V and 4 bases from J, with 10 bases between. CDR3 nucleotides: TGTGCCAGTAGTATTCAGGGCTTCGGAAACACCATATATTTT. Amino acid sequence: CASSIQGFGNTIYF.

A single count supports this clone. The chain carries TRBV6-1 and TRBJ1-5, with no clear D. CDR1 MNHNS and CDR2 SASEGT come from the germline V gene. V was trimmed by 1 base and J by 7 bases, leaving 5 bases between them. The CDR3 contains 12 residues. The CDR3 DNA is TGTGCCAGCAGTGAAGTCAGGCAGCCCCAGCATTTT. Translation gives CASSEVRQPQHF.

The chain recombines TRBV6-2 or TRBV6-3 with TRBJ2-1; 8 positions agree with TRBD1. V trimming: 6 bases; J trimming: 2 bases; junction bases outside the gene matches: 18. The CDR3 is 19 residues long. Germline V gives CDR1 MNHEY, CDR2 SVGEGT. The CDR3 sequence: CASSSTRGQGVSPYNEQFF. The CDR3 nucleotides read TGTGCCAGCAGCTCTACTCGCGGACAGGGCGTTTCGCCCTACAATGAGCAGTTCTTC.

This clone appeared once. The V and J genes are TRBV5-6 and TRBJ2-3; a possible D gene is TRBD2 (6 bases). Trimming shortened V by 4 bases and J by 6 bases, and 15 bases separated the two germline ends. Germline CDR1 SGHDT, CDR2 YYEEEE. There are 14 residues in the CDR3. DNA of the CDR3: TGTGCCAGCAGCCTTCCGACTAGACCCGATACGCAGTATTTT. It encodes CASSLPTRPDTQYF.

V and J are TRBV6-5 and TRBJ1-2, with D uncertain. This CDR3 is built from 14 residues. The V end was cut by 6 bases, the J end by 2 bases, with 13 bases between. Germline CDR1 and CDR2: MNHEY and SVGAGI. In nucleotides, the CDR3 is TGTGCCAGCAGACCGGTTGAGTACAACTATGGCTACACCTTC. It encodes CASRPVEYNYGYTF.